The 26 T cell receptor beta chains below all came from one sample that was sequenced in a study of response to subunit inactivated influenza vaccine. One entry per CDR3 protein results from TCRdb running MiXCR on the RT-PCR reads. The profile shows a few hundred thousand distinct CDR3 sequences, approximately 14% of them singletons. The sample here was PBMCs from blood, taken 12 days after vaccination. The receptor source for this set is a man aged 45-65 years who received an inactivated influenza vaccine.

The chain uses TRBV20-1 and TRBJ2-1; TRBD2 is a possible D gene (6 bases). The germline V gene has CDR1 DFQATT and CDR2 SNEGSKA (reference sequence). V gave up 3 bases and J gave up 9 bases, with 18 bases separating them. CDR3 length: 14 residues. The CDR3 DNA reads as TGCAGTGCTAGGCTTGGGGGGAGCGGTAGTGAGCAGTTCTTC. Its protein is CSARLGGSGSEQFF.

The chain carries TRBV20-1 and TRBJ2-7, with 7 bases identical to TRBD1. Germline trimming cut 6 bases from V and 3 bases from J; bases unmatched to any gene: 11. This CDR3 has 14 residues. The V gene's germline CDR1 is DFQATT and CDR2 SNEGSKA (reference sequence). As DNA, the CDR3 is TGCAGTGCCAACTTCCCGGGACAGTTCTACGAGCAGTACTTC. It specifies CSANFPGQFYEQYF.

This clonotype was found a few times. The chain couples TRBV19 to TRBJ2-7, with 9 bases fitting TRBD2. Germline V gene data show CDR1 as LNHDA and CDR2 as SQIVND (reference sequence). This CDR3 contains 16 residues. Trimming at V came to 5 bases and at J to 3 bases, leaving 11 bases not matched to a gene. The DNA for the CDR3 is TGTGCCAGTAGTGCCAGCCCTAGCGGGGCGCACTACGAGCAGTACTTC. Protein product: CASSASPSGAHYEQYF. Based on the CDR3 plus reference TRBV19 and TRBJ2-7, the full variable domain is DGGITQSPKYLFRKEGQNVTLSCEQNLNHDAMYWYRQDPGQGLRLIYYSQIVNDFQKGDIAEGYSVSREKKESFPLTVTSAQKNPTAFYLCASSASPSGAHYEQYFGPGTRLTVT.

The V call is TRBV21-1, the J call TRBJ1-3. TRBV21-1 is designated a pseudogene. This CDR3 has 18 residues. CDR3 nucleotides: TGTGCCAGCAGCCGTAAGTCCCGTGGACAGAGCTCTGGAAACACCATATATTTT. This sequence encodes CASSRKSRGQSSGNTIYF.

This chain links TRBV20-1 with TRBJ2-1; 10 bases agree with TRBD2. The CDR3 is made up of 18 amino acids. From germline, CDR1 is DFQATT and CDR2 SNEGSKA (reference sequence). With 0 bases clipped from V and 6 bases from J, the junction kept 14 bases outside the gene matches. The CDR3 region has the DNA TGCAGTGCTAGAGATCCCGCCAGACTAGCGGGTACTTCCAATGAGCAGTTCTTC. This sequence encodes CSARDPARLAGTSNEQFF.

This clonotype was counted only a few times. This sequence joins TRBV4-2 and TRBJ1-5; D might be TRBD1 (6 bases). The V end was cut by 8 bases, the J end by 0 bases, with 17 bases between. Per germline, CDR1 LGHNA and CDR2 YNFKEQ. The CDR3 covers 16 residues. The CDR3 DNA is TGTGCCAGCGGAGAGACAGGTTTCTATAGCAATCAGCCCCAGCATTTT. It codes for CASGETGFYSNQPQHF.

This chain links TRBV2 with TRBJ2-1; D not resolved. Germline lookup yields CDR1 SNHLY and CDR2 FYNNEI. This CDR3 comprises 12 residues. Trimming stripped 4 bases from V and 8 bases from J, with 9 bases between. CDR3 residues: CASSAIGDEQFF. The CDR3 DNA reads TGTGCCAGCAGTGCCATAGGCGATGAGCAGTTCTTC.

This clonotype was seen a few times. The V call is TRBV28, the J call TRBJ2-3; the D call may be TRBD1 or TRBD2 (5 bases each). Trimming removed 6 bases at V and 2 bases at J, with 15 bases between. CDR3 length equals 15 residues. The germline gives CDR1 MDHEN, CDR2 SYDVKM. CDR3 amino acids: CASSRGVTHTDTQYF. CDR3 bases: TGTGCCAGCAGCCGAGGGGTGACACACACAGATACGCAGTATTTT. Full variable domain (remainder filled in from reference TRBV28 and TRBJ2-3): DVKVTQSSRYLVKRTGEKVFLECVQDMDHENMFWYRQDPGLGLRLIYFSYDVKMKEKGDIPEGYSVSREKKERFSLILESASTNQTSMYLCASSRGVTHTDTQYFGPGTRLTVL.

The V and J genes are TRBV6-5 and TRBJ2-5, with D perhaps matching TRBD2 (6 bases). The V gene's germline CDR1 is MNHEY and CDR2 SVGAGI. The CDR3 is 14 residues long. V was shortened by 2 bases and J by 5 bases, with 12 bases between the two germline ends. The CDR3 protein is CASSYGGASETQYF. CDR3 DNA: TGTGCCAGCAGTTACGGCGGGGCTAGTGAGACCCAGTACTTC.

This clonotype was detected only a few times. The chain joins TRBV5-4 to TRBJ2-7, with D uncertain. Trimming left V 4 bases short and J 5 bases short, with 16 bases between. The CDR3 runs 14 residues. The germline gives CDR1 SGHNT, CDR2 YYREEE (reference sequence). CDR3 DNA sequence: TGTGCCAGCAGCCCGGCCCTTGGTAGGGACGAGCAGTACTTC. Its protein is CASSPALGRDEQYF.

In this sample, this clonotype turned up a few times. The chain joins TRBV29-1 to TRBJ2-1, with a weak D call TRBD1 (5 bases). The CDR3 totals 13 residues. Germline values: CDR1 SQVTM, CDR2 ANQGSEA. The V end lost 4 bases, the J end lost 0 bases, and 7 bases lay between the germline ends. CDR3 sequence reads: CSVGGFSYNEQFF. The CDR3 nucleotides read TGCAGCGTTGGGGGCTTCTCCTACAATGAGCAGTTCTTC.

J is TRBJ2-3 and V is TRBV4-1; 10 bases are shared with TRBD1. There are 16 residues in the CDR3. Germline V CDR1 and CDR2: MGHRA, YSYEKL. Losses at the gene ends were 4 bases for V and 4 bases for J; bases not matched to a gene: 8. This CDR3 is CASSRGQGVFADTQYF. The CDR3 nucleotides read TGCGCCAGCAGCCGAGGACAGGGGGTCTTCGCAGATACGCAGTATTTT.

V gene TRBV27 combines with J gene TRBJ2-1; D may be TRBD2 (5 bases). The germline V gene encodes CDR1 MNHEY and CDR2 SMNVEV (reference sequence). The V end was cut by 7 bases, the J end by 7 bases, with 26 bases between. This CDR3 is built from 17 residues. DNA for the CDR3: TGTGCCAGCACCACTTCACCTTACAGTCCCTGGAGGAATGAGCAGTTCTTC. Protein sequence: CASTTSPYSPWRNEQFF.

The chain couples TRBV20-1 to TRBJ2-5; TRBD2 is a possible D gene (5 bases). Germline CDR1 and CDR2: DFQATT and SNEGSKA (reference sequence). The CDR3 covers 12 residues. The germline V and J ends were trimmed by 3 bases and 9 bases, with 14 bases remaining between them. The CDR3 sequence: CSASSRPEAQYF. CDR3 bases: TGCAGTGCTAGTTCTCGTCCGGAGGCCCAGTACTTC.

This clonotype was seen only a few times. The V call is TRBV28, the J call TRBJ2-7, with D possibly being TRBD1 or TRBD2 (5 bases each). Deletions cut 5 bases from V and 3 bases from J, with 11 bases between. The length of the CDR3 is 13 residues. CDR1 MDHEN and CDR2 SYDVKM come from the germline V gene. The CDR3 loop is CASSTRDGYEQYF. The DNA of the CDR3 is TGTGCCAGCAGTACCCGGGACGGCTACGAGCAGTACTTC.

The chain is built from TRBV19 and TRBJ2-2, with a weak D call TRBD1 (7 bases). V was cut by 6 bases and J by 0 bases, with 14 bases left in between. This CDR3 spans 16 amino acids. Per germline, CDR1 LNHDA and CDR2 SQIVND (reference sequence). The chain's CDR3 is CASREGQLPNTGELFF. In nucleotides, the CDR3 is TGTGCCAGTAGGGAGGGACAGCTACCGAACACCGGGGAGCTGTTTTTT.

The V gene is TRBV12-3 or TRBV12-4, the J gene TRBJ2-4; the match to TRBD1 covers 8 bases. The V gene end was trimmed by 7 bases and the J gene end by 0 bases; junction bases not matched to a gene: 8. The CDR3 extends over 16 amino acids. CDR3 sequence reads: CASTRGQGLAKNIQYF. The CDR3 coding sequence is TGTGCCAGCACCCGAGGACAGGGACTAGCCAAAAACATTCAGTACTTC.

This clonotype has ten or more counts. The rearrangement uses TRBV10-3 and TRBJ2-1; the D is unclear. The CDR3 covers 16 residues. With 0 bases removed from V and 6 bases from J, the gap between germline ends came to 15 bases. CDR1 and CDR2 from the germline V gene are ENHRY and SYGVKD. CDR3: CAISESEWGSSNEQFF. In DNA, the CDR3 is TGTGCCATCAGTGAGTCGGAGTGGGGTTCGTCCAATGAGCAGTTCTTC.

The V gene is TRBV9, the J gene TRBJ1-3; TRBD1 matches 8 bases. V lost 2 bases, J lost 4 bases, and 8 bases stayed unmatched. Germline CDR1 SGDLS, CDR2 YYNGEE. The CDR3 loop spans 16 amino acids. As DNA, the CDR3 is TGTGCCAGCAGCGTCGCAGGGGGCGCGGGAGGAAACACCATATATTTT. Translating it yields CASSVAGGAGGNTIYF. The whole variable domain, remainder taken from reference TRBV9 and TRBJ1-3, is DSGVTQTPKHLITATGQRVTLRCSPRSGDLSVYWYQQSLDQGLQFLIQYYNGEERAKGNILERFSAQQFPDLHSELNLSSLELGDSALYFCASSVAGGAGGNTIYFGEGSWLTVV.

This clonotype appeared a few times. The chain uses TRBV29-1 and TRBJ2-3, with 8 nucleotides matching TRBD2. The J segment lost 6 bases and the V segment lost 7 bases, leaving 12 bases of the junction unmatched. Germline values: CDR1 SQVTM, CDR2 ANQGSEA. CDR3 length: 14 residues. CDR3 in amino acids: CSGGDGRAGDTQYF. CDR3 bases: TGCAGCGGCGGGGACGGGAGGGCCGGGGATACGCAGTATTTT.

The sample holds one count of this clonotype. The chain carries TRBV20-1 and TRBJ2-3, with D perhaps matching TRBD2 (5 bases). The germline CDR1 and CDR2 sequences are DFQATT and SNEGSKA (reference sequence). V gave up 0 bases and J gave up 1 base, with 14 bases separating them. The CDR3 has 16 residues. The DNA of the CDR3 is TGCAGTGCTAGAGATACCAGCGGTATTGGCACAGATACGCAGTATTTT. This sequence encodes CSARDTSGIGTDTQYF.

This CDR3 is CASSLIRGRKHEQYF. DNA for the CDR3: TGTGCCAGCAGCTTAATCAGGGGGCGAAAACACGAGCAGTACTTC. The chain couples TRBV7-9 to TRBJ2-7; 8 nucleotides line up with TRBD1. CDR1 is SEHNR, CDR2 FQNEAQ, per germline (reference sequence). The CDR3 runs 15 residues. Trimming at V came to 2 bases and at J to 5 bases, leaving 8 bases not matched to a gene.

This clonotype came up many times. The rearrangement uses TRBV5-1 and TRBJ2-1; D is possibly TRBD2 (6 bases). Trimming stripped 7 bases from V and 1 base from J, with 15 bases between. The germline V gene encodes CDR1 SGHRS and CDR2 YFSETQ. The CDR3 spans 15 residues. Here the CDR3 reads CASATSGSSYNEQFF. The CDR3 DNA reads TGCGCCAGCGCCACCAGCGGGTCTTCCTACAATGAGCAGTTCTTC.

The chain has TRBV7-9 and TRBJ2-7; D gene ambiguous. Germline CDR1 reads SEHNR; CDR2 reads FQNEAQ (reference sequence). The V end lost 8 bases, the J end lost 0 bases, and 17 bases lay between the germline ends. The CDR3 has 15 amino acids. This CDR3 is CASALLGSHSYEQYF. Written as DNA, the CDR3 is TGTGCCAGCGCCTTACTTGGCTCCCACTCCTACGAGCAGTACTTC.

The V and J genes are TRBV14 and TRBJ1-2; unclear D gene. Trimming left V 0 bases short and J 5 bases short, with 16 bases between. The CDR3 spans 16 residues. The V gene's germline CDR1 is SGHDN and CDR2 FVKESK. Here the CDR3 DNA reads TGTGCCAGCAGCCAAGAAAGAACAGCCCCGGGGTATGGCTACACCTTC. Protein sequence: CASSQERTAPGYGYTF.

This clonotype was seen a few times. The rearrangement links TRBV28 to TRBJ2-1; TRBD1 matches 8 bases. V was clipped by 5 bases and J by 9 bases; unmatched bases: 9. The length of the CDR3 is 14 residues. From germline, CDR1 is MDHEN and CDR2 SYDVKM. The CDR3 sequence is CASSPHRGYAEQFF. CDR3 bases: TGTGCCAGCAGTCCGCACAGGGGGTACGCTGAGCAGTTCTTC.